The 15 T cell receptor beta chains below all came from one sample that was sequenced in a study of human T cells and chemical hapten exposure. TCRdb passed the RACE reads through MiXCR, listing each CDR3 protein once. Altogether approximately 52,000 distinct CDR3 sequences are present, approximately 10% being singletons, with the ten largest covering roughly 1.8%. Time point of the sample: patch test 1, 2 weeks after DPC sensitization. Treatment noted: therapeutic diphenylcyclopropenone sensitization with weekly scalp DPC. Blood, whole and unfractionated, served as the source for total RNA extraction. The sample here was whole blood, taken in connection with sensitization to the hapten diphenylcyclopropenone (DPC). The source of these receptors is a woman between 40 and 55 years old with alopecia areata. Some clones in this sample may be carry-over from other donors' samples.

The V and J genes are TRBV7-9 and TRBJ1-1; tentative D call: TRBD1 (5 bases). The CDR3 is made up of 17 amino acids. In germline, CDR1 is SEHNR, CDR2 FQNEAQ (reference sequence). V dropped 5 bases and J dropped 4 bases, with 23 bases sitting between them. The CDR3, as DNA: TGTGCCAGCAGCACTAGGAGTGGTAACATAGGGGCCACTGAAGCTTTCTTT. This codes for CASSTRSGNIGATEAFF. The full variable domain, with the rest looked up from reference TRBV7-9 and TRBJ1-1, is DTGVSQNPRHKITKRGQNVTFRCDPISEHNRLYWYRQTLGQGPEFLTYFQNEAQLEKSRLLSDRFSAERPKGSFSTLEIQRTEQGDSAMYLCASSTRSGNIGATEAFFGQGTRLTVV.

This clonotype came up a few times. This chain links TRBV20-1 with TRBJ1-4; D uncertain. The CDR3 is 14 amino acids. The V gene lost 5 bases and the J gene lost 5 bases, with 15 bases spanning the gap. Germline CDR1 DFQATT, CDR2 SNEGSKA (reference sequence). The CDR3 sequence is CSAVEHSYNEKLFF. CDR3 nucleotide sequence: TGCAGTGCTGTTGAGCATTCTTACAATGAAAAACTGTTTTTT.

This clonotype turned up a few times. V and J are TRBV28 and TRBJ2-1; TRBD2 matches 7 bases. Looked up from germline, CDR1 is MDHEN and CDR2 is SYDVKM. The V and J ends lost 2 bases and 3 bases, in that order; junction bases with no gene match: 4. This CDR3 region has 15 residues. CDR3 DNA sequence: TGTGCCAGCAGTTTAATAGCGGGCCTCTACAATGAGCAGTTCTTC. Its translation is CASSLIAGLYNEQFF.

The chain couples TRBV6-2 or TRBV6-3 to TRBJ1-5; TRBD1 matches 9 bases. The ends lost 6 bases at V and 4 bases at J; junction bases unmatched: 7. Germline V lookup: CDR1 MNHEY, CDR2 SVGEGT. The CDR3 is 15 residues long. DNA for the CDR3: TGTGCCAGCAGGGCTCCGGGACAGGGAAATCAGCCCCAGCATTTT. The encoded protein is CASRAPGQGNQPQHF.

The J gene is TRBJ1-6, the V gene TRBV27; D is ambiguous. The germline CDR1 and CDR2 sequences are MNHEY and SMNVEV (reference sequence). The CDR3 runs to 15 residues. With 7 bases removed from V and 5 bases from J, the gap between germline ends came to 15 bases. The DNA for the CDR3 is TGTGCCAGCAAATTCGGACGGATAGATAATTCACCCCTCCACTTT. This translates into CASKFGRIDNSPLHF.

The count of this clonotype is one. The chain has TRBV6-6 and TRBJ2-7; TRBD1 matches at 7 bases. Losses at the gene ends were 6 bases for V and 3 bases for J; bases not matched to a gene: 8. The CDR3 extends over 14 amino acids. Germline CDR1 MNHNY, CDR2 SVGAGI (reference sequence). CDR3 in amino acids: CASRDRDRIYEQYF. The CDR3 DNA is TGTGCCAGCAGAGACCGGGACAGAATCTACGAGCAGTACTTC.

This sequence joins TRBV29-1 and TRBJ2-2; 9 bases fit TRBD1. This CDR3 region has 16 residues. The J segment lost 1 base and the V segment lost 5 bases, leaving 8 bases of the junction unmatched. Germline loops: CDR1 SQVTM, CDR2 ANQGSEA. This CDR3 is CSVPARDRENTGELFF. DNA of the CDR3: TGCAGCGTTCCGGCCCGGGACAGGGAGAACACCGGGGAGCTGTTTTTT.

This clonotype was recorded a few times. As DNA, the CDR3 is TGTGCCAGCAGCTTAGACCGGTCATCTTATGGCTACACCTTC. Encoded protein: CASSLDRSSYGYTF. The chain employs TRBV11-2 and TRBJ1-2; D is unresolved. This CDR3 has 14 residues. The V end was cut by 0 bases, the J end by 5 bases, with 10 bases between. Germline CDR1 and CDR2: SGHAT and FQNNGV.

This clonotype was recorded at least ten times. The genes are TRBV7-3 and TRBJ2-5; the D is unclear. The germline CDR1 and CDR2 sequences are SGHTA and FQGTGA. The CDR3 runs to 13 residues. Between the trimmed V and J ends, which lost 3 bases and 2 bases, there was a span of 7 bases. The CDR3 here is CASSFRRQETQYF. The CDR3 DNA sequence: TGTGCCAGCAGCTTCCGTAGGCAAGAGACCCAGTACTTC.

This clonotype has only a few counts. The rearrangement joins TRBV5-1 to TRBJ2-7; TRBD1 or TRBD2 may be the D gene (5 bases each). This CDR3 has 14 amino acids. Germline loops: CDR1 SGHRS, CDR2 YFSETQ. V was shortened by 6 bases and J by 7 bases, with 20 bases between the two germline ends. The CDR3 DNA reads TGCGCCAGCAAATCCGGGACCCCCCCTGGGGAGCAGTACTTC. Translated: CASKSGTPPGEQYF.

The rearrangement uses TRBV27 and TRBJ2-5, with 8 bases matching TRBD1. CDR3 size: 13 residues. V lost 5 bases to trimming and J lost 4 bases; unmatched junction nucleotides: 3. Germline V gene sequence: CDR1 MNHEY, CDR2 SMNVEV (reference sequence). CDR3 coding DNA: TGTGCCAGCAGTAAGACAGGGGTAGAGACCCAGTACTTC. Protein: CASSKTGVETQYF.

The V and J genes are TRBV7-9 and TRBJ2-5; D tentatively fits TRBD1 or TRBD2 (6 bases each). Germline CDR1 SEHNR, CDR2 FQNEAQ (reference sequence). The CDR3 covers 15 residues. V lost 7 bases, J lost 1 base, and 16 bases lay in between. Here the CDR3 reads CASTGDKGGQETQYF. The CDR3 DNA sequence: TGTGCCAGCACCGGGGACAAGGGAGGCCAAGAGACCCAGTACTTC.

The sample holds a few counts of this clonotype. For the CDR3, the DNA is TGTGCCAGCAGTGAAGCAGGGGATAACTATGGCTACACCTTC. It yields the protein CASSEAGDNYGYTF. The gene calls are TRBV2 and TRBJ1-2, with D maybe TRBD1 (5 bases). CDR1 is SNHLY and CDR2 is FYNNEI in the germline V gene. The V end lost 0 bases, the J end lost 1 base, and 6 bases lay between the germline ends. The CDR3 runs to 14 residues.

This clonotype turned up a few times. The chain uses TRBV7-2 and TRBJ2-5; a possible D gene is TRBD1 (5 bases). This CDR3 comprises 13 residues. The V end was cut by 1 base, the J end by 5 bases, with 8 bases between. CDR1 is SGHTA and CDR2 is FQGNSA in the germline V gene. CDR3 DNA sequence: TGTGCCAGCAGCTTAGGCAGGGTTGAGACCCAGTACTTC. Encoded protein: CASSLGRVETQYF.

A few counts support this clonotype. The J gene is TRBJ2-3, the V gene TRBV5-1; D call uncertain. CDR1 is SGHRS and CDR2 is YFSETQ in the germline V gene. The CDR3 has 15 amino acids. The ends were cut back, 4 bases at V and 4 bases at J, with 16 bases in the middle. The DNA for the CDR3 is TGCGCCAGCAGCCCCCTTCCGTCTGGGGCAGATACGCAGTATTTT. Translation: CASSPLPSGADTQYF.